The entry that follows covers one T cell receptor (beta chain) sequence. Its specificity is unknown. The V end lost 2 bases, the J end lost 2 bases, and 10 bases lay between the germline ends. In germline, CDR1 is SGHAT, CDR2 FQNNGV. CDR3 length: 14 residues. Positively selected for CCR7, the CD45RO-negative cells used as naive CD8 cells excluded terminally differentiated effector memory CD45RA+ cells. There were no recent acute infections or vaccinations among the donors, who were healthy HIV-negative adults. All of the donors resided in Nashville, Tennessee, and each was a Caucasian adult. The sample originates from a study of shared clonotypes between healthy human individuals. Notes on the study in general: Four donors had approximately 4.6% of their naive CD4 clonotypes in common. Memory subsets had estimated richness that was generally smaller than that of naive subsets.

Clones were sequenced by immunoSEQ multiplex PCR, and TCRdb holds only the in-frame ones, with some missing. Among about 2 million clones listed, approximately 95% were seen once. Material for sequencing was naive CD8+ T cells sorted from blood. The sequence came from a man aged 18 to 29 in good health. This rearrangement joins TRBV11-2 to TRBJ2-7; D gene unclear. The CDR3 region has the DNA TGTGCCAGCAGCTTAATCGGTAGCACCTACGAGCAGTACTTC. This encodes CASSLIGSTYEQYF.